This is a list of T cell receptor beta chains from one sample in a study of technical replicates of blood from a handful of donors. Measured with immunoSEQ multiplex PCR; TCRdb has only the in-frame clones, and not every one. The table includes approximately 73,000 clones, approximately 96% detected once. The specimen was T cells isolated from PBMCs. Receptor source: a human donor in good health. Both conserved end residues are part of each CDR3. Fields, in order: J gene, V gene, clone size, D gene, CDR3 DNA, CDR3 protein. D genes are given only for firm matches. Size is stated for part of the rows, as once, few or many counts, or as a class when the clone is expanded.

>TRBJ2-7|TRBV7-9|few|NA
TGTGCCATGGAGGGGAGGAGCTCCTACGAGCAGTACTTC
CAMEGRSSYEQYF
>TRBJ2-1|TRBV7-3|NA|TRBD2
TGTGCCAGCAGCTGGAGCGGGATTAATGAGCAGTTCTTC
CASSWSGINEQFF
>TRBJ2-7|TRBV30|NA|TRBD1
TGTGCCTGGAGTGTAACAGGGGCTGGGGAGCAGTACTTC
CAWSVTGAGEQYF
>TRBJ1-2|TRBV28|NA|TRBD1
TGTGCCAGCAGTTTAGGGACAGGGGCTGGCTACACCTTC
CASSLGTGAGYTF
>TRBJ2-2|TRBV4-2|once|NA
TGTGCCAGCAGCCAAGGGACAACCACGAACACCGGGGAGCTGTTTTTT
CASSQGTTTNTGELFF
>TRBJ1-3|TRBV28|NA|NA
TGTGCCAGCAGTACAACCTCAGGGTTTGGAAACACCATATATTTT
CASSTTSGFGNTIYF
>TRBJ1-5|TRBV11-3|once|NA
TGTGCCAGCAACGGAAAACAGGGTGGCAATCAGCCCCAGCATTTT
CASNGKQGGNQPQHF
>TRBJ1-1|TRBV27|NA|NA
TGTGCCAGCACCGGGGGAGGGAACACTGAAGCTTTCTTT
CASTGGGNTEAFF
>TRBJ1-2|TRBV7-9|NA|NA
TGTGCCGTACAGGGCTGGGGCTACACCTTC
CAVQGWGYTF
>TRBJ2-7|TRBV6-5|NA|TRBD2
TGTGCCAGCAGACTATCTTCTAGCGGGACCTACGAGCAGTACTTC
CASRLSSSGTYEQYF
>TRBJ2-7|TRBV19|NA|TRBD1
TGTGCCAGTAGTTTCGGGACAGACTACGAGCAGTACTTC
CASSFGTDYEQYF
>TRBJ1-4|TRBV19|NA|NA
TGTGCCAGTAGCGAGACAACAACTAATGAAAAACTGTTTTTT
CASSETTTNEKLFF
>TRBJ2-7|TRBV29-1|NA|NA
TGCAGCGTTGCGAGGGGGGACAGCTACGAGCAGTACTTC
CSVARGDSYEQYF
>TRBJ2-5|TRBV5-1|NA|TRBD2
TGCGCCAGCAGCTTGGTTCTAGCGGGAGTTCCGGAGACCCAGTACTTC
CASSLVLAGVPETQYF
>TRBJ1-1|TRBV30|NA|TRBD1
TGTGCCTGGAGTACCGGGACAGGGAAAGCTTTCTTT
CAWSTGTGKAFF
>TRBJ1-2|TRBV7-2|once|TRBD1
TGTGCCAGCAACGACCTCCCGGGACAGGCGAGGCGCGGTGGCTACACCTTC
CASNDLPGQARRGGYTF
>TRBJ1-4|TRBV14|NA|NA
TGTGCCAGCAGCTCGGGGGGATATGAAAAACTGTTTTTT
CASSSGGYEKLFF
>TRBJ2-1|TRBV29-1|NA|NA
TGCAGCGTTGAATTTCCGGGAAGCTCCTACAATGAGCAGTTCTTC
CSVEFPGSSYNEQFF
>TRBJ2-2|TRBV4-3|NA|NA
TGCGCCAGCGGAAGGGGGTCTTCGACCGGGGAGCTGTTTTTT
CASGRGSSTGELFF
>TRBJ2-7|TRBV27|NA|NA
TGTGCCAGCACAGGATGGGCCTCCTACGAGCAGTACTTC
CASTGWASYEQYF
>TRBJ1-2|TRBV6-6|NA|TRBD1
TGTGCCAGCAGTTATTACCCAGGGGGCATCTACGGCTACACCTTC
CASSYYPGGIYGYTF
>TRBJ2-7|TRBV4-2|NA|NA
TGTGCCAGCAGCCAAGATGGTCGGGTACCCAACTTC
CASSQDGRVPNF